This TCR beta chain was captured in a study of PD-1 blockade in classical Hodgkin lymphoma. From germline, CDR1 is LGHNA and CDR2 YNFKEQ. The CDR3 loop spans 16 amino acids. Worth noting for this clone: At one boundary the junction diverges from the germline segment, which might be a read error.

The data were produced by immunoSEQ multiplex PCR, yet TCRdb's version contains in-frame clones alone and is incomplete. This sample yields 35,000 to 55,000 clones, of which around 72% are seen a single time; 2.5% to 3.5% belongs to the top ten. There was relapse after autologous stem cell transplantation in every patient, and there was variation in brentuximab vedotin exposure. This specimen was peripheral blood mononuclear cells (PBMCs), taken before the second cycle of nivolumab. The chain joins TRBV4-2 to TRBJ2-5, with TRBD2 matching 10 bases. This receptor was identified in a human donor with classical Hodgkin lymphoma. The CDR3 nucleotides read TGTGCCAGCAGCAAAGAGCGGGGGGGGAACCAAGAGACCCAGTACTTC. Translating gives CASSKERGGNQETQYF.